The clone carrying this T cell receptor beta chain was found once. No antigen is known for it. At one of its ends the junction is not consistent with the germline gene, which may arise from a read error. A constant-region primer served to make TCR beta cDNA from roughly 460 ng total RNA. Three-round nested multiplex PCR performed with slightly modified ARM-PCR produced the TCR beta libraries. TCRdb independently ran MiXCR on the multiplex PCR reads; one entry per CDR3 protein. Among about 330,000 distinct CDR3 sequences listed, approximately 65% were seen once. This sample was included in a study of tumor-infiltrating lymphocytes in primary liver carcinoma. As for the study in general: In every tissue type, samples returned a similar yield of roughly 3.65 to 7.5 million productive TCRbeta reads. Study-level points and caveats: Bulk unsorted samples prevented comparison of CD4+ and CD8+ repertoires.

Unsorted whole blood supplied the RNA, and germline DNA was extracted too. This TCR was sampled from a man aged 40-50 years with primary liver carcinoma and hepatitis B virus infection. The sample consisted of peripheral blood.

The CDR3, as DNA: TGCAGAGTCAGCGGGACACCCAGCACTGAAGCTTTCTTC. Translating gives CRVSGTPSTEAFF. The genes are TRBV29-1 and TRBJ1-1, with a tentative D call TRBD1 (6 bases). The CDR3 contains 13 residues. CDR1 SQVTM and CDR2 ANQGSEA come from the germline V gene.